This T cell receptor (beta chain) stems from a study of Graves' ophthalmopathy and Graves' hyperthyroidism. Concerning this clonotype: At one boundary the junction diverges from the germline segment, which might be a read error.

Amplified TCR beta CDR3 regions were obtained using RNA transcripts as template. An opening RT-PCR round employed HTBI primers and preceded a second-round multiplex PCR. TCRdb independently ran MiXCR on the multiplex PCR reads; one entry per CDR3 protein. The sample includes 500,000 to 600,000 distinct CDR3 sequences, under 45% of them seen just once. CDR3 length: 13 amino acids. Germline assignment: CDR1 DFQATT and CDR2 SNEGSKA (reference sequence). None of the included patients had other autoimmune diseases, uncontrolled infections, pregnancy or lactation, as these led to exclusion. Orbital computed tomography, thyroid ultrasound, TRAb, serum thyroxine and clinical symptoms formed the basis of diagnosis.

Specimen: peripheral blood or thyroid tissue (not recorded which). The TCR originated in an adult man with Graves' hyperthyroidism. This sequence joins TRBV20-1 and TRBJ1-3; D possibly corresponds to TRBD1 (5 bases). CDR3: CSALGGYGNTICF. The CDR3 DNA sequence: TGCAGTGCTCTTGGGGGATATGGAAACACCATATGTTTT.